A selection of T cell receptor beta chains follows, all from one sample in a study of T-cell memory formation after mild COVID-19. Using its own MiXCR run on the 5' RACE reads, TCRdb lists one record per CDR3 protein. Found here are about 420,000 distinct CDR3 sequences, less than 25% of them singletons; the top ten hold roughly 14%. Sequenced sample: PBMCs or a T cell subset sorted from them (not recorded which). The receptors come from an adult woman who had mild COVID-19 (a few samples of this study predate the infection). Cell type and time point are not known. The CDR3 runs from the conserved cysteine through the conserved F or W. The D gene is left open where the match is weak. The size entry is marked missing in some rows and otherwise reads once, few, many or a size class.

TRBD1	TRBV27	TRBJ1-2	NA	TGTGCCAGCCTGGGACAGGGGTATGGCTACACCTTC	CASLGQGYGYTF
TRBD1	TRBV4-1	TRBJ2-3	NA	TGCGCCAGCAGCCCTGTTTTTGGCCGGGACAGGGACGCAGATACGCAGTATTTT	CASSPVFGRDRDADTQYF
NA	TRBV27	TRBJ2-7	few	TGTGCCAGCAGTACACAGGGTCGCTACGAGCAGTACTTC	CASSTQGRYEQYF
NA	TRBV29-1	TRBJ2-1	once	TGCAGCGTTGACGGGCAGACAGACTACAATGAGCAGTTCTTC	CSVDGQTDYNEQFF
NA	TRBV6-5	TRBJ1-6	few	TGTGCCAGCCGACGGCAGAGGGCTAATTCACCCCTCCACTTT	CASRRQRANSPLHF
NA	TRBV20-1	TRBJ2-3	few	TGCAGTGCCGCACCTGGGGGGAGCACAGATACGCAGTATTTT	CSAAPGGSTDTQYF
TRBD2	TRBV5-1	TRBJ2-2	few	TGCGCCAGCGGCGTACTAGCGGGATCTGCCGGGGAGCTGTTTTTT	CASGVLAGSAGELFF
NA	TRBV4-3	TRBJ1-2	NA	TGCGCCAGCAGCCAAGAAATAGGGCCATATGGCTACACCTTC	CASSQEIGPYGYTF
NA	TRBV7-9	TRBJ2-4	few	TGTGCCAGCAGCTTAGGCTCGGGCGGGAAAAACATTCAGTACTTC	CASSLGSGGKNIQYF
TRBD1	TRBV29-1	TRBJ2-7	NA	TGCAGCGTTGAGATGGGACAGAGCTACTACGAGCAGTACTTC	CSVEMGQSYYEQYF
NA	TRBV5-1	TRBJ1-2	NA	TGCGCCAGCAGCTTGTGGGGGATTATGTTTGGCTACACCTTC	CASSLWGIMFGYTF
NA	TRBV20-1	TRBJ2-5	NA	TGCAGTGCCCCCCGGGGGATTCGAGAGACCCAGTACTTC	CSAPRGIRETQYF
NA	TRBV9	TRBJ2-7	few	TGTGCCAGCAGCGTAGGGGGGGACGAGCAGTACTTC	CASSVGGDEQYF
NA	TRBV5-1	TRBJ2-3	NA	TGCGCCAGCAGCTTGGGTAGGACAGAAGATACGCAGTATTTT	CASSLGRTEDTQYF
NA	TRBV7-9	TRBJ1-1	NA	TGTGCCAGCAGCTGGATACGGGACACTGAAGCTTTCTTT	CASSWIRDTEAFF
NA	TRBV2	TRBJ2-1	NA	TGTGCCAGCCGACAGTACAATGAGCAGTTCTTC	CASRQYNEQFF
TRBD2	TRBV4-3	TRBJ2-1	few	TGCGCCAGCAGCCTGGGGACTAGCGGGCACAATGAGCAGTTCTTC	CASSLGTSGHNEQFF
NA	TRBV6-2/TRBV6-3	TRBJ2-1	NA	TGTGCCAGCAGTTACTCGACAAGGAGCGCGGGGTACAATGAGCAGTTCTTC	CASSYSTRSAGYNEQFF
TRBD2	TRBV20-1	TRBJ2-1	few	TGCAGTGTTACCGCCGGGACTAGCCCTATGAATGAGCAGTTCTTC	CSVTAGTSPMNEQFF
TRBD2	TRBV6-4	TRBJ2-3	NA	TGTGCCAGCAGCCCAAGGGGTCTAGCGGGGCACAATACGCAGTATTTT	CASSPRGLAGHNTQYF
NA	TRBV25-1	TRBJ2-3	NA	TGTGCCAGCAGATACGGGACAGATACGCAGTATTTT	CASRYGTDTQYF
TRBD1	TRBV12-3/TRBV12-4	TRBJ2-7	few	TGTGCCAGCAGTTTGGTGGACAGGGCGACCCACGAGCAGTACTTC	CASSLVDRATHEQYF
NA	TRBV6-5	TRBJ1-4	NA	TGTGCCAGCAGATGGGGTCTGAAACTGTTTTTT	CASRWGLKLFF
NA	TRBV7-3	TRBJ1-2	NA	TGTGCCAGCAGCCAAGGGGCCCTGGGGGGCTACACCTTC	CASSQGALGGYTF
NA	TRBV11-2	TRBJ2-2	few	TGTGCCAGCACCAAGAGAGGACGCAACACCGGGGAGCTGTTTTTT	CASTKRGRNTGELFF
TRBD2	TRBV12-3/TRBV12-4	TRBJ2-1	NA	TGTGCCAGCAGATGGGCTAGCGGGGGCAACAATGAGCAGTTCTTC	CASRWASGGNNEQFF
NA	TRBV15	TRBJ2-5	few	TGTGCCACCAGCAGAGATCGGGCACGGGATGAGACCCAGTACTTC	CATSRDRARDETQYF
NA	TRBV7-2	TRBJ2-1	NA	TGTGCCAGCAGCTTAGCCGCCAGCGGCTCGCCTACAATGAGGCAGTTCTTC	CASSLAASGSPTMRQFF
NA	TRBV7-9	TRBJ1-1	NA	TGTGCCAGCAGCCTGGACAGTTACGGCACTGAAGCTTTCTTT	CASSLDSYGTEAFF
TRBD1	TRBV5-1	TRBJ1-1	few	TGCGCCAGCAGCTTGGGCGACAGGGGTCTTACTGAAGCTTTCTTT	CASSLGDRGLTEAFF
TRBD1	TRBV9	TRBJ2-4	few	TGTGCCAGCAGCGTAGGAATGTTCTCGGGACAGAAAAACATTCAGTACTTC	CASSVGMFSGQKNIQYF
NA	TRBV7-2	TRBJ2-3	few	TGTGCCAGCAGCTCTTCTAGCCGGAGCACAGATACGCAGTATTTT	CASSSSSRSTDTQYF
NA	TRBV5-1	TRBJ2-5	NA	TGCGCCAGCAGCTTGGGGTCCCAGGGCTCGTCGGAGACCCAGTACTTC	CASSLGSQGSSETQYF
NA	TRBV27	TRBJ2-2	NA	TGTGCCAGCAGTTTATTACAGGGATTGGTCACCGGGGAGCTGTTTTTT	CASSLLQGLVTGELFF
NA	TRBV7-6	TRBJ2-3	NA	TGTGCCAGCAGCTTAGCGTTGAGGATCTCTAGCACAGATACGCAGTATTTT	CASSLALRISSTDTQYF
TRBD1	TRBV7-8	TRBJ2-3	NA	TGTGCCACCCGGATGACAGGGGGGGATACGCAGTATTTT	CATRMTGGDTQYF
TRBD1	TRBV7-9	TRBJ2-1	NA	TGTGCCAGCAGCTTAGCCAGGACAGGGGGGTGGGATGAGCAGTTCTTC	CASSLARTGGWDEQFF
NA	TRBV4-1	TRBJ2-2	NA	TGCGCCAGCAGCCACCCCGGGGGAGGAGCCCTCACCGGGGAGCTGTTTTTT	CASSHPGGGALTGELFF
NA	TRBV7-3	TRBJ2-1	many	TGTGCCAGCAGCCTAAACCTCCCAGGGCCCAAACCCTACAATGAGCAGTTCTTC	CASSLNLPGPKPYNEQFF
NA	TRBV3-1	TRBJ1-5	NA	TGTGCCAGCAGCCAAGATCCAACAAATAATCAGCCCCAGCATTTT	CASSQDPTNNQPQHF
NA	TRBV12-3/TRBV12-4	TRBJ1-1	NA	TGTGCCAGCATTAGCAGGGGACTCCTCAACACTGAAGCTTTCTTT	CASISRGLLNTEAFF
TRBD1	TRBV18	TRBJ2-7	few	TGTGCCAGCTCTGGGACAGGGACTCGCTACGAGCAGTACTTC	CASSGTGTRYEQYF
NA	TRBV19	TRBJ2-7	NA	TGTGCCACCAGAGGGGGGGGGCACTACGAGCAGTACTTC	CATRGGGHYEQYF
TRBD1	TRBV9	TRBJ1-5	once	TGTGCCAGCAGCGTAGGGACAGGGAGCAATCAGCCCCAGCATTTT	CASSVGTGSNQPQHF
NA	TRBV12-3/TRBV12-4	TRBJ1-1	NA	TGTGCCAGCAGTATTCCGGGCCTGGGGGGCACTGAAGCTTTCTTT	CASSIPGLGGTEAFF
TRBD2	TRBV19	TRBJ2-7	NA	TGTGCCAGCGCCCCCGGGACTAGTTTTGTCGAGCAGTACTTC	CASAPGTSFVEQYF
NA	TRBV7-8	TRBJ2-4	many	TGTGCCAGCAGTTATCCAGACTCCCTAGCCAAAAACATTCAGTACTTC	CASSYPDSLAKNIQYF
NA	TRBV6-5	TRBJ2-2	many	TGTGCCAGCAGTTCGCCGGGCACCGGGGAGCTGTTTTTT	CASSSPGTGELFF
TRBD2	TRBV6-5	TRBJ2-7	few	TGTGCCAGCAGTTACGTCAGAATAGCGGGGAATGAGCAGTACTTC	CASSYVRIAGNEQYF
TRBD2	TRBV12-3/TRBV12-4	TRBJ2-1	NA	TGTGCCAGCAGTCCCCCTGGCGGGAGAGGCAATGAGCAGTTCTTC	CASSPPGGRGNEQFF
TRBD2	TRBV20-1	TRBJ2-6	NA	TGCAGTGCGGGGGGGAGCTCTGGGGCCAACGTCCTGACTTTC	CSAGGSSGANVLTF
NA	TRBV20-1	TRBJ2-7	NA	TGCAGTGCCGAGAGATACAGGTCTCGAGACGAGCAGTACTTC	CSAERYRSRDEQYF